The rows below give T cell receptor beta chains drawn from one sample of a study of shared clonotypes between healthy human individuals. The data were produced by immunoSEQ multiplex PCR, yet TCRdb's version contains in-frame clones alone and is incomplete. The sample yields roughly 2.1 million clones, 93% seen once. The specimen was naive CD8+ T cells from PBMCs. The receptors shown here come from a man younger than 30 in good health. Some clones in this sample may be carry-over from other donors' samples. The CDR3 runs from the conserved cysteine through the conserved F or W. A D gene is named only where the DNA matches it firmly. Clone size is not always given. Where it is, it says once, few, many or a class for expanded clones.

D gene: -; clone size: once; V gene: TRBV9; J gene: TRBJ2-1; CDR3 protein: CASSYPLGHLYNEQFF; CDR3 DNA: TGTGCCAGCAGCTACCCCCTCGGGCACCTCTACAATGAGCAGTTCTTC
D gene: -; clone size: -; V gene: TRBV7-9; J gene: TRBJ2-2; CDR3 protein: CASSLKNTGELFF; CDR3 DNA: TGTGCCAGCAGCCTAAAGAACACCGGGGAGCTGTTTTTT
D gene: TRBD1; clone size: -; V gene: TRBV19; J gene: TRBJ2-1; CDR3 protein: CASSIDRTGYNEQFF; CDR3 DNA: TGTGCCAGTAGTATAGATCGGACAGGGTACAATGAGCAGTTCTTC
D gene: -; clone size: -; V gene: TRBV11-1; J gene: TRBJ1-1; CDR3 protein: CASIKGTWDTEAFF; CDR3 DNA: TGTGCCAGCATCAAGGGCACGTGGGACACTGAAGCTTTCTTT
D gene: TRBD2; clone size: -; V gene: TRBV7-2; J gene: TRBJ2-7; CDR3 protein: CASSLVTSGRSYEQYF; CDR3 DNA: TGTGCCAGCAGCTTAGTAACCAGCGGGAGGTCCTACGAGCAGTACTTC
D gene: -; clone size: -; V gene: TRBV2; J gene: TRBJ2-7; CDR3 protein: CASSPSSGEQYF; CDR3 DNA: TGTGCCAGCAGTCCGAGTTCCGGGGAGCAGTACTTC
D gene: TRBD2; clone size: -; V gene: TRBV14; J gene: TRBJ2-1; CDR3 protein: CASSGFGSGRWGTYNEQFF; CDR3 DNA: TGTGCCAGCAGCGGGTTTGGTAGCGGGAGATGGGGTACGTACAATGAGCAGTTCTTC
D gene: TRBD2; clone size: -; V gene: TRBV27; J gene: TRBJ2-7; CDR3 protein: CASKIISGQTYEQYF; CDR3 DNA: TGTGCCAGCAAAATAATTAGCGGGCAAACCTACGAGCAGTACTTC
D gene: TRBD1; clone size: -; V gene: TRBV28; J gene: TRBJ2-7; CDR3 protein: CASRRTGDTYEQYF; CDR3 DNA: TGTGCCAGCAGAAGGACAGGGGATACCTACGAGCAGTACTTC
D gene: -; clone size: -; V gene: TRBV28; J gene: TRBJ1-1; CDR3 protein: CASSLEAHLNTEAFF; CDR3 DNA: TGTGCCAGCAGTTTAGAGGCACACCTGAACACTGAAGCTTTCTTT
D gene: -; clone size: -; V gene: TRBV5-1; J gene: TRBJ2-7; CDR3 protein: CASSEGVPYEQYF; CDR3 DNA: TGCGCCAGCAGCGAGGGGGTTCCCTACGAGCAGTACTTC
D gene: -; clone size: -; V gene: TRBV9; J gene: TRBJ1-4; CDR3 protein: CASSVGQENEKLFF; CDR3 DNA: TGTGCCAGCAGCGTAGGGCAGGAAAATGAAAAACTGTTTTTT
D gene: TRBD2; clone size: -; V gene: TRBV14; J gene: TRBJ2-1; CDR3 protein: CASSQDWVTSGMGDEQFF; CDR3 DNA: TGTGCCAGCAGCCAAGATTGGGTGACTAGCGGGATGGGGGATGAGCAGTTCTTC
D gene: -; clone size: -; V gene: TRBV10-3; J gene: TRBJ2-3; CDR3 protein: CATGQSSTDTQYF; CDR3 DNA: TGTGCCACCGGACAGTCTAGCACAGATACGCAGTATTTT
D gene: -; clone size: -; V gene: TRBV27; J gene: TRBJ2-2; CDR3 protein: CASRAEGHQNTGELFF; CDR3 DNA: TGTGCCAGCAGAGCCGAGGGACATCAGAACACCGGGGAGCTGTTTTTT
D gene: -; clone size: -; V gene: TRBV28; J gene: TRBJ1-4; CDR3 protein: CASSLLGVMANEKLFF; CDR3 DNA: TGTGCCAGCAGTTTATTGGGGGTAATGGCTAATGAAAAACTGTTTTTT
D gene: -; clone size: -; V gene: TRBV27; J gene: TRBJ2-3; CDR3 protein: CASRVERKGRDTQYF; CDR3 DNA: TGTGCCAGCAGAGTCGAGAGAAAGGGGAGGGATACGCAGTATTTT
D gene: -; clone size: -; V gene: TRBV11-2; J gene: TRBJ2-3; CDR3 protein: CASSSRGATDTQYF; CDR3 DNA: TGTGCCAGCAGCTCCCGGGGCGCCACAGATACGCAGTATTTT
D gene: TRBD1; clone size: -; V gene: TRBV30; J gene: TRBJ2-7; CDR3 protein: CAWTKTGLLDEQYF; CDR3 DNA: TGTGCCTGGACAAAGACAGGGCTGCTGGACGAGCAGTACTTC
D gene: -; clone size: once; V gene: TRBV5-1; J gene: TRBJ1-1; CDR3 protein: CASSLVGLMNTEAFF; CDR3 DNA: TGCGCCAGCAGCTTGGTCGGACTCATGAACACTGAAGCTTTCTTT
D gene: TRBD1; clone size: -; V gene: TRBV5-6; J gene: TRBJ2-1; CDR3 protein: CASSIGQGYQLTYNEQFF; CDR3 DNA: TGTGCCAGCAGCATTGGACAGGGGTACCAATTGACGTACAATGAGCAGTTCTTC
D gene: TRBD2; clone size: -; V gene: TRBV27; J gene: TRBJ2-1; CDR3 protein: CASSSGLGQSDEQFF; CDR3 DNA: TGTGCCAGCAGTTCAGGACTAGGACAAAGCGATGAGCAGTTCTTC
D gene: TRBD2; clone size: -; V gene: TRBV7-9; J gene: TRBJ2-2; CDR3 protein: CASSQLPSSGRGNTGELFF; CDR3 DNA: TGTGCCAGCAGCCAATTACCCTCTAGCGGGAGGGGTAACACCGGGGAGCTGTTTTTT
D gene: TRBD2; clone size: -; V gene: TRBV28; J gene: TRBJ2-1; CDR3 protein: CASRRTGLVNNEQFF; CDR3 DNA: TGTGCCAGCAGGAGAACGGGACTAGTTAACAATGAGCAGTTCTTC
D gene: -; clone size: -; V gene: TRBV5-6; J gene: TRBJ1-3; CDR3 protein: CASSLQGSGNTIYF; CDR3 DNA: TGTGCCAGCAGCTTACAGGGCTCTGGAAACACCATATATTTT
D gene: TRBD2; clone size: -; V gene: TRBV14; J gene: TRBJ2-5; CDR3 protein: CASSRGRVWETQYF; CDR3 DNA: TGTGCCAGCAGCCGAGGGAGGGTTTGGGAGACCCAGTACTTC
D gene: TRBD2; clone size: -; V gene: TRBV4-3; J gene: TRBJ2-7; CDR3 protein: CASSQGILAGGLGSEQYF; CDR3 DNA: TGCGCCAGCAGCCAAGGCATACTAGCGGGAGGCCTAGGATCCGAGCAGTACTTC
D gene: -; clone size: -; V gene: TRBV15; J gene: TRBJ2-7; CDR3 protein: CATSRVAGPTRYEQYF; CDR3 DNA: TGTGCCACCAGCAGAGTGGCGGGCCCTACGAGGTACGAGCAGTACTTC
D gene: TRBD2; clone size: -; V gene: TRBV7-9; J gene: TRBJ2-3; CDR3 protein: CASSSLAGVTDTQYF; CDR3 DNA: TGTGCCAGCAGCTCCTTAGCGGGGGTCACAGATACGCAGTATTTT
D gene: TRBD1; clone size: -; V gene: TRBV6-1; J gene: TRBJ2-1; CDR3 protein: CASSRDRGGEQFF; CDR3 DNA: TGTGCCAGCAGCCGGGACAGGGGAGGGGAGCAGTTCTTC
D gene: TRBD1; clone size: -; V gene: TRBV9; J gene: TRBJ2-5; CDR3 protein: CASSPGTVQETQYF; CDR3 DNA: TGTGCCAGCAGCCCAGGGACAGTCCAAGAGACCCAGTACTTC
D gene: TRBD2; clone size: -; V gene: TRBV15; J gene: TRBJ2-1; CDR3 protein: CATSRPGTSGFYNEQFF; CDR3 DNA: TGTGCCACCAGCAGACCCGGGACTAGCGGCTTCTACAATGAGCAGTTCTTC